A selection of T cell receptor beta chains follows, all from one sample in a study of spatial heterogeneity in lung cancer. Using its own MiXCR run on the 5' RACE reads, TCRdb lists one record per CDR3 protein. The table has about 100,000 distinct CDR3 sequences, approximately 4% seen once. The sequencing used lung tumor tissue, collected at surgery. All receptors come from a male donor with early-stage non-small cell lung cancer. Both conserved end residues are part of each CDR3. A D gene is named only where the DNA matches it firmly. Rows give clone size only sometimes, using once, few, many, or a class for an expanded clone.

>TRBJ2-1|many|.|TRBV12-3/TRBV12-4
TGTGCCAGCAACATTAGGGCCGAAGGGCAGTTCTTC
CASNIRAEGQFF
>TRBJ2-7|many|.|TRBV28
TGTGCCAGCAGTTTAACGCAGGCCCACGAGCAGTACTTC
CASSLTQAHEQYF
>TRBJ1-2|.|.|TRBV28
TGTGCCACCCTCGGGGCGATCGCTAACTATGGCTACACCTTC
CATLGAIANYGYTF
>TRBJ1-2|many|.|TRBV10-2
TGCGCCAGCAGAGACGACAGTCTCGGCTACACCTTC
CASRDDSLGYTF
>TRBJ2-7|many|.|TRBV18
TGTGCCAGCTCACCAGGCAAATCCTACGAGCAGTACTTC
CASSPGKSYEQYF
>TRBJ2-3|many|TRBD2|TRBV29-1
TGCAGCGTCCACACTAGCGGCACAGATACGCAGTATTTT
CSVHTSGTDTQYF
>TRBJ2-2|many|TRBD1|TRBV10-3
TGTGCCATCAGTGAACACACAGGGGACAACACCGGGGAGCTGTTTTTT
CAISEHTGDNTGELFF
>TRBJ2-5|many|TRBD2|TRBV14
TGTGCCAGCAGCCAAAAGACTAGCGGGAGAACGATGGGGACCCAGTACTTC
CASSQKTSGRTMGTQYF
>TRBJ1-5|.|TRBD1|TRBV6-2/TRBV6-3
TGTGCCAGCAGCCCCGGGACAGTTTTTAGCAATCAGCCCCAGCATTTT
CASSPGTVFSNQPQHF
>TRBJ1-2|many|.|TRBV2
TGTGCCAGCAGGTGGGCCCAATCTCACCCAGATCTTAACTATGGCTACACCTTC
CASRWAQSHPDLNYGYTF
>TRBJ1-1|many|.|TRBV12-3/TRBV12-4
TGTGCCAGCAGTTTGGCGAGGGGGTCTGAAGCTTTCTTT
CASSLARGSEAFF
>TRBJ2-2|many|TRBD2|TRBV20-1
TGCAGTGCTGTAGCGGGAGAAGACCCCGGGGAGCTGTTTTTT
CSAVAGEDPGELFF
>TRBJ2-1|many|TRBD2|TRBV9
TGTGCCAGCAGCGTGGGGACTAGTGGGGCTTACAATGAGCAGTTCTTC
CASSVGTSGAYNEQFF
>TRBJ2-3|many|.|TRBV5-1
TGCGCCAGCAACTCCGGACAGCAAGCCGATACGCAGTATTTT
CASNSGQQADTQYF